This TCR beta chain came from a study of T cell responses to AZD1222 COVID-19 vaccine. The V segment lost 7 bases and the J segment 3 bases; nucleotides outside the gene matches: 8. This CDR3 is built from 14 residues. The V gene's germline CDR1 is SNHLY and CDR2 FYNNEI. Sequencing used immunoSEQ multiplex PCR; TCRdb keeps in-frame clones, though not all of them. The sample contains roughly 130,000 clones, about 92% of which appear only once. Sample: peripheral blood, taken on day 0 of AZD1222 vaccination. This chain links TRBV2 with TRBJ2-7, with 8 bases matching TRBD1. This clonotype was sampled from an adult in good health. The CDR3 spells CASMRAGGIYEQYF. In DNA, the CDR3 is TGTGCCAGCATGCGGGCAGGGGGCATCTACGAGCAGTACTTC. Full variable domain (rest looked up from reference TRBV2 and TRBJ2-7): EPEVTQTPSHQVTQMGQEVILRCVPISNHLYFYWYRQILGQKVEFLVSFYNNEISEKSEIFDDQFSVERPDGSNFTLKIRSTKLEDSAMYFCASMRAGGIYEQYFGPGTRLTVT.